This record looks at one T cell receptor (beta chain) sequence and its context. Its antigen specificity is not known. Qualities for individual bases were not recorded, and no much larger clone is one base off. This record belongs to a study of siplizumab effects on memory and regulatory T cells (dated by TCRdb to about 2019). With regard to the full study: The study looked at the effect of siplizumab, an anti-CD2 antibody, on alloreactive T-cell subsets in allogeneic mixed lymphocyte reactions made from human PBMCs. The investigation overall reported the following: Roughly 75-96% of proliferating CD4+ or CD8+ clones could not be assigned a naive or memory phenotype. Compared with memory T cells, unstimulated naive T cells appeared more diverse, and naive cells seemed to make a substantial contribution to the alloresponse. Because sequences at frequencies below about 10^-5 were poorly captured, only a minor fraction of alloreactive clones could be mapped back to unstimulated subsets. Whether proliferating Tregs from siplizumab cultures actually had suppressive function was not functionally confirmed. Siplizumab significantly reduced the cumulative frequency of alloreactive sequences traceable to unstimulated CD4+ memory T cells. Among mappable alloreactive CD4+ clones, an average Treg-derived fraction of almost 70% was observed with siplizumab, compared with roughly 27% in control reactions.

In addition, sequencing in three donor pairs included unstimulated CD8+ effector memory subsets alongside CD4+ naive, CD8+ naive, CD8+ TEMRA and CD4+ memory subsets. Sorted unstimulated T cells and proliferating T cells recovered from mixed lymphocyte reactions were subjected to TCRbeta CDR3 sequencing. Fresh whole blood from approximately 10 HLA-typed healthy donors was used to isolate PBMCs. Library construction relied on the immunoSEQ multiplex PCR assay. The deep sequencing platform assayed around 10^5 TCR templates per sample. Genomic DNA extracted from sorted T cells was the material used for TCRbeta CDR3 sequencing. Processing in the source paper ran as follows. Clonal analysis of TCRbeta CDR3 data was done in the R programming language. Comparing unstimulated samples against CFSE-low samples taken after the reaction was how alloreactive CD4+ and CD8+ clones were defined. Alloreactive CD4+ clones were assigned to regulatory or non-regulatory origin by matching sequences to sorted unstimulated Treg and non-Treg repertoires. The table was pulled from immuneACCESS by TCRdb, which kept in-frame rearrangements only. Such tables lose some clones; where checked, under half of the loss comes from unresolved V genes, and the rest has no known cause. V and J calls and clone size are copied from that table; D and trimming were computed from the DNA. The sample includes just over 60,000 clones, with 65% to 80% observed a single time. Of the sample, roughly 0.4% falls within the top ten clones.

The TCR comes from a human donor in good health. Sample: memory CD4+ T cells sorted from blood. The sample's cell subset or site label, decoded: unstimulated CD4+ memory T cells.

The DNA is as follows: TGCGCCAGCAGTGCTTTCAGGGGACCCAATCAGCCCCAGCATTTT. It is translated as CASSAFRGPNQPQHF. The rearrangement combines TRBV10-1 with TRBJ1-5, with a weak D call of TRBD1 (6 bases match). The CDR3 runs 15 residues from the cysteine to the phenylalanine. Only the CDR3 portion is preserved as DNA: 45 bases, with reading frame beginning at the first base. The germline V gene (reference sequence) gives CDR1 as WNHNN and CDR2 as SYGVQD. V is cut by 4 bases and J by 3 bases, and the space between the germline ends is 13 bases.